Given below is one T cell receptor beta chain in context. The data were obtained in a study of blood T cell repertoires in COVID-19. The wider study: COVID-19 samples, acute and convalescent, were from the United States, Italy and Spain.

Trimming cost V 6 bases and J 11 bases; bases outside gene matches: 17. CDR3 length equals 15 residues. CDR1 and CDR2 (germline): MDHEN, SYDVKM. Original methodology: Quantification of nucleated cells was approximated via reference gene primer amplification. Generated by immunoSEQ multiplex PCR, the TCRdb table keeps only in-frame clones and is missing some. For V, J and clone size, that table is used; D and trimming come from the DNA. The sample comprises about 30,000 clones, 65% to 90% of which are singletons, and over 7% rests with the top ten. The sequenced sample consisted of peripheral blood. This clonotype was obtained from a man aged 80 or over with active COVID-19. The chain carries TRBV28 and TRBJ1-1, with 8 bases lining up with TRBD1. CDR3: CASRAYAGGQGWAFF. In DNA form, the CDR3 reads TGTGCCAGCAGAGCGTACGCAGGGGGCCAGGGGTGGGCTTTCTTT.